The TCR beta chain under discussion was sequenced for a study of blood T cells in healthy people across ages. Across the whole study: Template switching captured about one barcoded beta molecule per two T cells. Study results and caveats: Estimates drawn from one million T cells were deemed to understate diversity.

The length of the CDR3 is 15 residues. The V gene's germline CDR1 is MNHNS and CDR2 SASEGT. The J segment lost 1 base and the V segment lost 5 bases, leaving 5 bases of the junction unmatched. Roughly 10 milliliters was the volume of peripheral blood drawn from each donor. With a J-beta primer mix and a sample-barcoded 5' primer, a second PCR ran about 6 to 11 cycles. There were at least 2.5 million CDR3-containing paired-end reads obtained from each sample. TCRdb re-called the 5' RACE reads through MiXCR, storing one row per CDR3 protein. The repertoire includes around 790,000 distinct CDR3 sequences, more than 40% of them detected once, and about 19% sits in the top ten. Turning to this clonotype: What it binds is not known.

The rearrangement links TRBV6-1 to TRBJ2-1, with TRBD1 identical over 7 bases. Material: blood. The source is a man in his 60s in good health. The CDR3 sequence: CASSPDRESYNEQFF. CDR3 sequence (DNA): TGTGCCAGCAGTCCAGACAGGGAATCCTACAATGAGCAGTTCTTC.